The next 19 T cell receptor beta chains were all read from a single sample in a study of T cell responses to AZD1222 COVID-19 vaccine. Only in-frame clones appear in the TCRdb table, and some are missing; sequencing was by immunoSEQ multiplex PCR. Among under 75,000 clones, around 85% were seen once, and the ten largest hold 20%. Here the sequenced sample was peripheral blood, taken on day 0 of AZD1222 vaccination. Receptors originate from an adult in good health.

The J gene is TRBJ2-3, the V gene TRBV29-1, with D perhaps matching TRBD1 or TRBD2 (5 bases each). Between the trimmed V and J ends, which lost 4 bases and 0 bases, there was a span of 11 bases. CDR1 SQVTM and CDR2 ANQGSEA come from the germline V gene. The CDR3 sequence is 14 residues long. The CDR3 protein is CSVGGRGSTDTQYF. The CDR3 DNA is TGCAGCGTTGGGGGGAGAGGTAGCACAGATACGCAGTATTTT.

This clone was seen once. This chain connects TRBV10-3 to TRBJ1-2, with TRBD1 matching 7 bases. CDR1 and CDR2 from the germline V gene are ENHRY and SYGVKD. V was clipped by 6 bases and J by 2 bases; unmatched bases: 6. CDR3 length: 14 residues. The CDR3 spells CAISQTGVNYGYTF. CDR3 DNA sequence: TGTGCCATCAGCCAAACAGGGGTCAACTATGGCTACACCTTC.

The chain links TRBV27 to TRBJ2-5; 7 nucleotides align to TRBD2. J gave up 5 bases and V 0 bases, and 3 bases lay outside the gene matches. Germline V CDR1 and CDR2: MNHEY, SMNVEV (reference sequence). This CDR3 spans 14 amino acids. In nucleotides, the CDR3 is TGTGCCAGCAGTTTATCTAGCGGGCCGGAGACCCAGTACTTC. Protein sequence: CASSLSSGPETQYF.

In its sample, this clone was seen once. This rearrangement joins TRBV5-1 to TRBJ2-7; TRBD2 agrees at 9 bases. V shed 5 bases and J 2 bases; nucleotides not matched to a gene: 8. Per germline, CDR1 SGHRS and CDR2 YFSETQ. The CDR3 is 15 residues long. CDR3 amino acids: CASRQGTSIPYEQYF. The CDR3 bases are TGCGCCAGCAGACAAGGGACTAGCATACCCTACGAGCAGTACTTC.

The chain uses TRBV11-3 and TRBJ2-7, with D maybe TRBD2 (7 bases). Germline V gene sequence: CDR1 SGHNT, CDR2 YENEEA. V dropped 0 bases and J dropped 3 bases, with 12 bases sitting between them. The CDR3 is made up of 15 amino acids. This CDR3 reads CASSLEGGGFYEQYF. Here the CDR3 DNA reads TGTGCCAGCAGCTTAGAGGGCGGGGGCTTCTACGAGCAGTACTTC.

This clone was observed once. Its ends do not fully match the called genes, so a read error is possible. The chain carries TRBV12-5 and TRBJ1-2; D is unclear. The CDR3 totals 12 residues. The germline gives CDR1 LGHNT, CDR2 FRNRAP. This chain's CDR3 is CASSREDYGYTF. In DNA, the CDR3 is TGTGCTAGTTCCCGAGAAGACTACGGCTACACCTTC.

The chain couples TRBV12-5 to TRBJ1-5; 7 bases map to TRBD1. J lost 0 bases, V lost 2 bases, and 4 bases had no gene match. CDR1 and CDR2 (germline): LGHNT, FRNRAP. The CDR3 is 16 residues long. The CDR3 is CASGLLDRDSNQPQHF. Written as DNA, the CDR3 is TGTGCTAGTGGTTTGCTCGACAGGGATAGCAATCAGCCCCAGCATTTT.

CDR3 loop: CASSASRQGAPEQYF. CDR3 sequence (DNA): TGTGCCAGCAGCGCCAGTAGACAGGGGGCGCCCGAGCAGTACTTC. The chain couples TRBV11-3 to TRBJ2-7, with TRBD1 identical over 10 bases. The germline gives CDR1 SGHNT, CDR2 YENEEA. V shed 5 bases and J 6 bases; nucleotides not matched to a gene: 10. This CDR3 comprises 15 residues. Based on the CDR3 plus reference TRBV11-3 and TRBJ2-7, the full variable domain is EAGVVQSPRYKIIEKKQPVAFWCNPISGHNTLYWYLQNLGQGPELLIRYENEEAVDDSQLPKDRFSAERLKGVDSTLKIQPAELGDSAVYLCASSASRQGAPEQYFGPGTRLTVT.

The chain employs TRBV18 and TRBJ2-7, with D unclear. Germline CDR1 and CDR2: KGHSH and LQKENI. V was shortened by 0 bases and J by 0 bases, with 9 bases between the two germline ends. The CDR3 totals 15 residues. The CDR3 region is CASSPPSLASYEQYF. In nucleotides, the CDR3 is TGTGCCAGCTCACCACCATCACTGGCCTCCTACGAGCAGTACTTC.

The V gene is TRBV2, the J gene TRBJ1-2; perhaps TRBD1 as D (5 bases). Trimming took off 2 bases at V and 4 bases at J, with 8 bases between the two ends. CDR1 and CDR2 from the germline V gene are SNHLY and FYNNEI. The CDR3 loop spans 13 amino acids. The DNA of the CDR3 is TGTGCCAGCAGTGAATCAGGGATCTATGGCTACACCTTC. It translates to CASSESGIYGYTF.

V usage is TRBV5-5 and J usage is TRBJ2-7; 9 positions agree with TRBD1. The V gene's germline CDR1 is SGHKS and CDR2 YYEKEE (reference sequence). The J segment lost 4 bases and the V segment lost 0 bases, leaving 2 bases of the junction unmatched. The CDR3 has 14 residues. CDR3 protein: CASSLEDRGYEQYF. CDR3 bases: TGTGCCAGCAGCTTGGAGGACAGGGGTTACGAGCAGTACTTC.

Only one count was recorded for this clone. This chain connects TRBV6-2 or TRBV6-3 to TRBJ1-1; no firm D call. CDR1 is MNHEY and CDR2 is SVGEGT in the germline V gene. The germline V and J ends were trimmed by 6 bases and 11 bases, with 13 bases remaining between them. The CDR3 is 11 residues long. The CDR3 region has the DNA TGTGCCAGCAGCCAACCCCCGCGGGCTTTCTTT. Protein sequence: CASSQPPRAFF.

The CDR3 region has the DNA TGTGCCAGCAGTTTTCGGGACAGGGGAGGGTATGGCTACACCTTC. Translating gives CASSFRDRGGYGYTF. The chain carries TRBV27 and TRBJ1-2; TRBD1 matches at 10 bases. J gave up 5 bases and V 3 bases, and 6 bases lay outside the gene matches. Germline values: CDR1 MNHEY, CDR2 SMNVEV (reference sequence). The CDR3 has 15 residues.

The chain employs TRBV11-2 and TRBJ2-1, with 9 nucleotides matching TRBD1. CDR1 and CDR2 from the germline V gene are SGHAT and FQNNGV. There are 15 residues in the CDR3. The V gene end was trimmed by 4 bases and the J gene end by 3 bases; junction bases not matched to a gene: 4. Here the CDR3 DNA reads TGTGCCAGCAGCTCAAGGGACAGGGTCTACAATGAGCAGTTCTTC. Translating gives CASSSRDRVYNEQFF.

This clone was counted a few times. The chain combines TRBV5-1 with TRBJ2-7; the D gene is possibly TRBD1 (5 bases). V lost 2 bases to trimming and J lost 2 bases, with 20 bases between them. CDR1 is SGHRS and CDR2 is YFSETQ in the germline V gene. This CDR3 is built from 17 residues. The chain's CDR3 is CASSLTLGGNRPYEQYF. CDR3 in DNA: TGCGCCAGCAGCTTAACGCTGGGTGGGAACAGGCCCTACGAGCAGTACTTC. Based on the CDR3 plus reference TRBV5-1 and TRBJ2-7, the full variable domain is KAGVTQTPRYLIKTRGQQVTLSCSPISGHRSVSWYQQTPGQGLQFLFEYFSETQRNKGNFPGRFSGRQFSNSRSEMNVSTLELGDSALYLCASSLTLGGNRPYEQYFGPGTRLTVT.

The chain recombines TRBV6-5 with TRBJ1-1, with D perhaps matching TRBD1 (5 bases). The CDR3 length is 15 residues. Between the trimmed V and J ends, which lost 2 bases and 0 bases, there was a span of 10 bases. The germline V gene has CDR1 MNHEY and CDR2 SVGAGI. The CDR3, as DNA: TGTGCCAGCAGTTACGGGGGTGTGGTGAACACTGAAGCTTTCTTT. Protein product: CASSYGGVVNTEAFF.

The V call is TRBV30, the J call TRBJ2-1, with TRBD2 matching over 8 bases. With 0 bases clipped from V and 13 bases from J, the junction kept 11 bases outside the gene matches. Looked up from germline, CDR1 is GTSNPN and CDR2 is SVGIG (reference sequence). CDR3 length: 14 amino acids. As DNA, the CDR3 is TGTGCCTGGAGTGTTGACATCCTGAGCGGGAGACAGTTCTTC. Translating it yields CAWSVDILSGRQFF.

The chain uses TRBV6-5 and TRBJ1-3; D is ambiguous. This CDR3 spans 15 amino acids. The V gene's germline CDR1 is MNHEY and CDR2 SVGAGI. V lost 0 bases, J lost 3 bases, and 9 bases lay in between. CDR3 amino acids: CASSYSGQSGNTIYF. The CDR3 DNA is TGTGCCAGCAGTTACTCCGGCCAAAGTGGAAACACCATATATTTT.

The chain carries TRBV27 and TRBJ1-6; D unresolved. Germline values: CDR1 MNHEY, CDR2 SMNVEV (reference sequence). V was clipped by 6 bases and J by 3 bases, with 9 bases between them. The CDR3 totals 14 residues. The CDR3 DNA sequence: TGTGCCAGCAGCGAGGGTTTCTATAATTCACCCCTCCACTTT. Translating gives CASSEGFYNSPLHF.